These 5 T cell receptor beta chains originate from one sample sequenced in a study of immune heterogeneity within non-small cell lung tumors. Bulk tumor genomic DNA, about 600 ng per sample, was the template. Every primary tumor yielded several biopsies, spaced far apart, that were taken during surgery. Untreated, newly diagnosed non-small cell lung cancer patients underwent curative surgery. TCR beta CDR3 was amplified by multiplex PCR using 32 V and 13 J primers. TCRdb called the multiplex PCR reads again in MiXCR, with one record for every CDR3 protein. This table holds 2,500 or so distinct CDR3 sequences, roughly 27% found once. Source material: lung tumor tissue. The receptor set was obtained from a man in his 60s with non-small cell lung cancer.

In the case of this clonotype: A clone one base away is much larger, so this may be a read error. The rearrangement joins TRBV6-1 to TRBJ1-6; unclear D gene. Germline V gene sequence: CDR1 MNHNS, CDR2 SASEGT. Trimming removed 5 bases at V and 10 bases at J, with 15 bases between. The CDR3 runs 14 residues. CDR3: CASSPGPFKSPLHF. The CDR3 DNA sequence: TGTGCCAGCAGTCCCGGGCCCTTCAAATCACCCCTCCACTTT.

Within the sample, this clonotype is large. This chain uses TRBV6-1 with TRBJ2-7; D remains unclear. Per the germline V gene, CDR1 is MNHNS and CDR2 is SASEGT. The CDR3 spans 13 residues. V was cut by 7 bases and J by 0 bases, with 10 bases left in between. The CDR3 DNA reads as TGTGCCAGCATCGATATACCCTCCTACGAGCAGTACTTC. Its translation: CASIDIPSYEQYF.

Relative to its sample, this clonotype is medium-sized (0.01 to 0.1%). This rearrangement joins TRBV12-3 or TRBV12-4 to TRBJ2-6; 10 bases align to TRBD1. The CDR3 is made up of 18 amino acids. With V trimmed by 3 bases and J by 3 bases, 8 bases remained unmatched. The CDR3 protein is CASSFPGTGVRGANVLTF. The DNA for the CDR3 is TGTGCCAGCAGTTTTCCCGGGACAGGGGTTCGTGGGGCCAACGTCCTGACTTTC.

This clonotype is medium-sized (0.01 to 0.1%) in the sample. The CDR3: CASSFWGGSTDTQYF. CDR3 DNA: TGTGCCAGCAGTTTTTGGGGGGGAAGCACAGATACGCAGTATTTT. The chain joins TRBV28 to TRBJ2-3; the match to TRBD2 covers 7 bases. The CDR3 spans 15 residues. CDR1 MDHEN and CDR2 SYDVKM come from the germline V gene. V lost 3 bases to trimming and J lost 0 bases; unmatched junction nucleotides: 3.

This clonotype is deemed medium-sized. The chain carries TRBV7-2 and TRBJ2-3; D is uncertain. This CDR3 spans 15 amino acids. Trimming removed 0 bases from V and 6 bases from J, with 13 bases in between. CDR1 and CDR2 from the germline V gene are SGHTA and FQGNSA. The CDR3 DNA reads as TGTGCCAGCAGCTTAGCCGCTCTAGTCGGGGATACGCAGTATTTT. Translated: CASSLAALVGDTQYF.